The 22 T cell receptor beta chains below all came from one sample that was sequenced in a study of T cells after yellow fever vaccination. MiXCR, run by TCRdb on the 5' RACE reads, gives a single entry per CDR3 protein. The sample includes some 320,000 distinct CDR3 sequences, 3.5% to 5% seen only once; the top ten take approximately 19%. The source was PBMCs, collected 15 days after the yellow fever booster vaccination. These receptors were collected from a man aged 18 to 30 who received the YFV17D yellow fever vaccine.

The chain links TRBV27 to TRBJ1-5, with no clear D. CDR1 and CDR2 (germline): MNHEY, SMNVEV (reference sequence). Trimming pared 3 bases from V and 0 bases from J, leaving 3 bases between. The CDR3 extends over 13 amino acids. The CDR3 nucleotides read TGTGCCAGCAGTTTCCATAGCAATCAGCCCCAGCATTTT. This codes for CASSFHSNQPQHF.

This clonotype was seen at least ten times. This chain's CDR3 is CASSLQVTDTQYF. CDR3 sequence (DNA): TGTGCCAGCAGCTTACAGGTCACAGATACGCAGTATTTT. The chain joins TRBV7-2 to TRBJ2-3; D is unclear. Deletions cut 2 bases from V and 2 bases from J, with 5 bases between. CDR1 and CDR2 (germline): SGHTA, FQGNSA. The CDR3 is 13 amino acids.

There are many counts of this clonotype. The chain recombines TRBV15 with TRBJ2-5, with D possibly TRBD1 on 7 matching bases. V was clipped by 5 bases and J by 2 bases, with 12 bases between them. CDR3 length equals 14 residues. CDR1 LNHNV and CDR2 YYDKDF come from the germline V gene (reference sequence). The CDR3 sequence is CATSAGQRQETQYF. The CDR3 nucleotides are TGTGCCACCAGCGCGGGACAGCGGCAAGAGACCCAGTACTTC.

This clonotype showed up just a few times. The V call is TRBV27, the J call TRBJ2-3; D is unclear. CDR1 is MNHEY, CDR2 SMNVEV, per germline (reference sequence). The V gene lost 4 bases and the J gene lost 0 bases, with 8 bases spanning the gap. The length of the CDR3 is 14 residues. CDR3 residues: CASSSYFSTDTQYF. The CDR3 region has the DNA TGTGCCAGCAGTTCCTACTTTAGCACAGATACGCAGTATTTT.

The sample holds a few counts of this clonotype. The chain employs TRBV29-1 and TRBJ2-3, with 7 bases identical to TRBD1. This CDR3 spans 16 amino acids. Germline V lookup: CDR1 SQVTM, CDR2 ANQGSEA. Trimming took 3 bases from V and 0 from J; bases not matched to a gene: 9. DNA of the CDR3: TGCAGCGTTGACCCGACAGGGCCTCCTAGCACAGATACGCAGTATTTT. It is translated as CSVDPTGPPSTDTQYF.

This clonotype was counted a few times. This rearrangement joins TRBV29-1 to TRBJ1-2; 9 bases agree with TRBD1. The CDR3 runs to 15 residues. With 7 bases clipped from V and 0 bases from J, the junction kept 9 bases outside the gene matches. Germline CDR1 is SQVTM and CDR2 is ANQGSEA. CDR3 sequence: CSAAGTGLPNYGYTF. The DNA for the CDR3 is TGCAGCGCAGCCGGGACAGGGTTGCCTAACTATGGCTACACCTTC.

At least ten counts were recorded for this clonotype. The CDR3 region is CASSLLQWGSTDTQYF. The CDR3 DNA reads as TGTGCCAGCAGCTTACTCCAGTGGGGGTCCACAGATACGCAGTATTTT. This chain joins TRBV7-2 and TRBJ2-3; the D call may be TRBD1 or TRBD2 (5 bases each). This CDR3 is 16 amino acids long. CDR1 and CDR2 (germline): SGHTA, FQGNSA. V was pared by 2 bases and J by 2 bases, with 14 bases between.

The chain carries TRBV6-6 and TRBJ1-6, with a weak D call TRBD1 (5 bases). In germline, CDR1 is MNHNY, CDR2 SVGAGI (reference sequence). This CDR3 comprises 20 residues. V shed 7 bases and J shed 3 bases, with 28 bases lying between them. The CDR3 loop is CASTLMSGSSDRGYNSPLHF. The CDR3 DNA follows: TGTGCCAGCACCCTCATGTCCGGTTCCTCTGACAGAGGCTATAATTCACCCCTCCACTTT.

The CDR3 bases are TGTGCCAGCTCACCCCCCCCCCGCGCTGAAAAACTGTTTTTT. It specifies CASSPPPRAEKLFF. This rearrangement joins TRBV18 to TRBJ1-4; D call uncertain. Looked up from germline, CDR1 is KGHSH and CDR2 is LQKENI. With 3 bases removed from V and 7 bases from J, the gap between germline ends came to 12 bases. There are 14 residues in the CDR3. The whole variable domain, filled in from reference TRBV18 and TRBJ1-4, reads NAGVMQNPRHLVRRRGQEARLRCSPMKGHSHVYWYRQLPEEGLKFMVYLQKENIIDESGMPKERFSAEFPKEGPSILRIQQVVRGDSAAYFCASSPPPRAEKLFFGSGTQLSVL.

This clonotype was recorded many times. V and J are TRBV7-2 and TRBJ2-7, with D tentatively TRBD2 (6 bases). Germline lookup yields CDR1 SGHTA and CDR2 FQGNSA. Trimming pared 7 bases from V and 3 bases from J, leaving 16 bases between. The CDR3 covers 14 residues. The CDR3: CASTFSRTNYEQYF. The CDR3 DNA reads TGTGCCAGCACCTTCTCCAGGACTAACTACGAGCAGTACTTC. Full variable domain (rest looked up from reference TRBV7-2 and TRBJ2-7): GAGVSQSPSNKVTEKGKDVELRCDPISGHTALYWYRQSLGQGLEFLIYFQGNSAPDKSGLPSDRFSAERTGGSVSTLTIQRTQQEDSAVYLCASTFSRTNYEQYFGPGTRLTVT.

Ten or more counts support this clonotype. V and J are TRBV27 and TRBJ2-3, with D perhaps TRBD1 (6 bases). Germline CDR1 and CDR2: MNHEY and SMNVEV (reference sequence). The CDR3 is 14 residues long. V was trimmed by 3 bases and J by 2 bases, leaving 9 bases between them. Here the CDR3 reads CASSFGTLTDTQYF. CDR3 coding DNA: TGTGCCAGCAGTTTCGGGACACTCACAGATACGCAGTATTTT.

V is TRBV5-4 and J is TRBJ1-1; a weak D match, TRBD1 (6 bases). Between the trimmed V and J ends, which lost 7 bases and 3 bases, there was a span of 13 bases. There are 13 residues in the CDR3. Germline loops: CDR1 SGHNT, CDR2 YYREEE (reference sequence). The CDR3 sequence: CASSGALDTEAFF. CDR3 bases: TGTGCCAGCTCAGGGGCCCTTGACACTGAAGCTTTCTTT.

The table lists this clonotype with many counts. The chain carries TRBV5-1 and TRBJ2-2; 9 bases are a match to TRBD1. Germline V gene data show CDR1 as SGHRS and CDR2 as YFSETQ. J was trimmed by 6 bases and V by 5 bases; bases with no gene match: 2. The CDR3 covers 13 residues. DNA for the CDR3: TGCGCCAGCAGAGGGACAGGGCCCGGGGAGCTGTTTTTT. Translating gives CASRGTGPGELFF. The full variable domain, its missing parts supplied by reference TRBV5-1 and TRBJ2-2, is KAGVTQTPRYLIKTRGQQVTLSCSPISGHRSVSWYQQTPGQGLQFLFEYFSETQRNKGNFPGRFSGRQFSNSRSEMNVSTLELGDSALYLCASRGTGPGELFFGEGSRLTVL.

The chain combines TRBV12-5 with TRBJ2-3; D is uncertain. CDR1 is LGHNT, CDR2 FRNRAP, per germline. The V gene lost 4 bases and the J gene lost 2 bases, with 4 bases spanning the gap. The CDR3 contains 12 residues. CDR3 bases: TGTGCTAGTGGTTCTTCCACAGATACGCAGTATTTT. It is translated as CASGSSTDTQYF.

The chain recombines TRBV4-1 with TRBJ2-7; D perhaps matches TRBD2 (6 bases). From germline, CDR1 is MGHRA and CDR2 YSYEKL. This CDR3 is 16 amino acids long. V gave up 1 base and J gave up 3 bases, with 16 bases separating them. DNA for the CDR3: TGCGCCAGCAGCCAAGGGGTCATAGGGGACTTCTACGAGCAGTACGTC. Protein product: CASSQGVIGDFYEQYV.

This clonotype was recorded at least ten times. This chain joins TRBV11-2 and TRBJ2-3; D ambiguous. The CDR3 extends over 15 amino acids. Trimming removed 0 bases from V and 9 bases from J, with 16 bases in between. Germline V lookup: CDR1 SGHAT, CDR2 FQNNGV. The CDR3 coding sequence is TGTGCCAGCAGCTTAGATCCGGTGCTAGAGTTCACGCAGTATTTT. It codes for CASSLDPVLEFTQYF.

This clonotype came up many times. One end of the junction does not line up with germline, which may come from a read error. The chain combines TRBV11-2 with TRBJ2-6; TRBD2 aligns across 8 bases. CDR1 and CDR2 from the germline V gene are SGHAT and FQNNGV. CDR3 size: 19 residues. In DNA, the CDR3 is TGTGCCAGCAGGTTAGCGGGACGTAGAAACGGGTCTGGGGCCAACGTCCTGACTTTC. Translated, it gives CASRLAGRRNGSGANVLTF.

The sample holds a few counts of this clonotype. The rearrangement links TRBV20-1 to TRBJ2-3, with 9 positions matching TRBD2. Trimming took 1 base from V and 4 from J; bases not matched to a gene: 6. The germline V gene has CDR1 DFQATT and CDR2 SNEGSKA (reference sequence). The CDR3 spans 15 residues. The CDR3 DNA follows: TGCAGTGCTAGAGCTGGCGGGGGGGCGTCAGATACGCAGTATTTT. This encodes CSARAGGGASDTQYF.

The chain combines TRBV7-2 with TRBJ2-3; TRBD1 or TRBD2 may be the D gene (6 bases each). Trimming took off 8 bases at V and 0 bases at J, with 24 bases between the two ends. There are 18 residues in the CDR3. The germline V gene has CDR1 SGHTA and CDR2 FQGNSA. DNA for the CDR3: TGTGCCAGCCGACAATCTCTCCGGGGGCTACCTAGCACAGATACGCAGTATTTT. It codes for CASRQSLRGLPSTDTQYF.

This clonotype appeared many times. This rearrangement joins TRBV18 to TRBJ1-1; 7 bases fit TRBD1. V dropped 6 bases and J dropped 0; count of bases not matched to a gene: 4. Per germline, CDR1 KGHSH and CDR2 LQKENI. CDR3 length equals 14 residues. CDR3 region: CASSGQDMNTEAFF. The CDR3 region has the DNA TGTGCCAGCTCCGGACAGGATATGAACACTGAAGCTTTCTTT.

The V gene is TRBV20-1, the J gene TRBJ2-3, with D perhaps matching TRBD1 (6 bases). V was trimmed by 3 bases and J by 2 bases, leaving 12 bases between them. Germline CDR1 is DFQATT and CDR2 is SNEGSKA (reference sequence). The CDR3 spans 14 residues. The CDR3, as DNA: TGCAGTGCTAGTCTAGGGGGTTACACAGATACGCAGTATTTT. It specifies CSASLGGYTDTQYF.

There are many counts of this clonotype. The CDR3 spells CASSQGGYEQFF. The CDR3 DNA follows: TGTGCCAGCAGCCAGGGGGGCTATGAGCAGTTCTTC. The V call is TRBV7-9, the J call TRBJ2-1, with a tentative D call TRBD1 (7 bases). CDR1 and CDR2 (germline): SEHNR, FQNEAQ (reference sequence). The CDR3 spans 12 residues. The V and J ends lost 5 bases and 8 bases respectively, with 10 bases between them.